These T cell receptor beta chains were read from a single sample in a study of shared clonotypes between healthy human individuals. Produced via immunoSEQ multiplex PCR; TCRdb's table is partial and in-frame only. The profile shows some 1 million clones, approximately 72% of them singletons. Sequenced: memory CD4+ T cells sorted from blood. The receptors were gathered from a man in his late teens or twenties in good health. The CDR3 runs from the conserved cysteine through the conserved F or W. Each record gives: V gene, D gene, clone size, J gene, CDR3 DNA, CDR3 protein. D genes are given only for firm matches. Rows give clone size only sometimes, using once, few, many, or a class for an expanded clone.

V: TRBV5-4
D: .
size: once
J: TRBJ1-2
DNA: TGTGCCAGCAGCTTGGAAGTGACAGCCTATGGCTACACCTTC
CDR3: CASSLEVTAYGYTF

V: TRBV27
D: TRBD1
size: once
J: TRBJ1-4
DNA: TGTGCCAGCAGTAGAACAGGGGGAGCTGAAAAACTGTTTTTT
CDR3: CASSRTGGAEKLFF

V: TRBV12-5
D: .
size: .
J: TRBJ1-3
DNA: TGTGCTAGTGGTTTGTCCAGGGCCCACTCTGGAAACACCATATATTTT
CDR3: CASGLSRAHSGNTIYF

V: TRBV10-1
D: .
size: .
J: TRBJ1-1
DNA: TGCGCCAGCGCCCCAAGGGGGAACACTGAAGCTTTCTTT
CDR3: CASAPRGNTEAFF

V: TRBV9
D: .
size: .
J: TRBJ2-2
DNA: TGTGCCAGCAGCGTAGGACCGACAGCGAACACCGGGGAGCTGTTTTTT
CDR3: CASSVGPTANTGELFF

V: TRBV2
D: TRBD1
size: .
J: TRBJ2-6
DNA: TGTGCCAGCACTCGGGTCACAACAGGGGTCTCTGGGGCCAACGTCCTGACTTTC
CDR3: CASTRVTTGVSGANVLTF

V: TRBV5-4
D: .
size: once
J: TRBJ1-2
DNA: TGTGCCAGCAGCTTGGTACAGAAGGCTAACTATGGCTACACCTTC
CDR3: CASSLVQKANYGYTF

V: TRBV27
D: .
size: .
J: TRBJ1-2
DNA: TGTGCCAGCAGCCCAATACCCTGCACCTTC
CDR3: CASSPIPCTF

V: TRBV5-1
D: .
size: .
J: TRBJ2-3
DNA: TGCGCCAGCAGACTGGGGGCCCCTAGCACAGATACGCAGTATTTT
CDR3: CASRLGAPSTDTQYF

V: TRBV27
D: .
size: .
J: TRBJ2-3
DNA: TGTGCCAGCAGTTTGGGAACAAAAGGGGGCACAGATACGCAGTATTTT
CDR3: CASSLGTKGGTDTQYF

V: TRBV19
D: .
size: once
J: TRBJ1-5
DNA: TGTGCCAGTATAGGGGCGACAAGACAGCCCCAGCATTTT
CDR3: CASIGATRQPQHF

V: TRBV6-5
D: .
size: .
J: TRBJ2-3
DNA: TGTGCCAGCAGCTTTGACACCACAGATACGCAGTATTTT
CDR3: CASSFDTTDTQYF

V: TRBV2
D: .
size: .
J: TRBJ1-2
DNA: TGTGCCAGCAGTGAGATAGTAAGGGGGAATGGCTACACCTTC
CDR3: CASSEIVRGNGYTF

V: TRBV7-8
D: .
size: .
J: TRBJ2-1
DNA: TGTGCCAGCAGCTTAGGGGCCCCCGCCTACAATGAGCAGTTCTTC
CDR3: CASSLGAPAYNEQFF

V: TRBV5-1
D: .
size: .
J: TRBJ1-3
DNA: TGCGCCAGCAGCTTGGACAGCGCCTCTGGAAACACCATATATTTT
CDR3: CASSLDSASGNTIYF

V: TRBV5-8
D: .
size: .
J: TRBJ2-2
DNA: TGTGCCAGCAGCTTGGAATTCAGTTCCGGGGAGCTGTTTTTT
CDR3: CASSLEFSSGELFF

V: TRBV7-9
D: .
size: .
J: TRBJ1-3
DNA: TGTGCCAGCAGCCTAGGGTTAACCTCTGGAAACACCATATATTTT
CDR3: CASSLGLTSGNTIYF

V: TRBV5-1
D: .
size: .
J: TRBJ1-1
DNA: TGCGCCAGCAGGGAACCGGGACAGAACACTGAAGCTTTCTTT
CDR3: CASREPGQNTEAFF

V: TRBV5-6
D: .
size: .
J: TRBJ2-3
DNA: TGTGCCAGCAGCTTGTTTTCGGCAGATACGCAGTATTTT
CDR3: CASSLFSADTQYF

V: TRBV28
D: .
size: .
J: TRBJ2-2
DNA: TGTGCCAGCAGTTTAAGGAGACTAGTTTTGAACACCGGGGAGCTGTTTTTT
CDR3: CASSLRRLVLNTGELFF

V: TRBV18
D: .
size: .
J: TRBJ1-6
DNA: TGTGCCAGCTCAGCCGCGGTCCCGAGCTCCTATAATTCACCCCTCCACTTT
CDR3: CASSAAVPSSYNSPLHF

V: TRBV5-4
D: .
size: .
J: TRBJ1-6
DNA: TGTGCCAGCAGCTTGGACAGGTTTAATAATTCACCCCTCCACTTT
CDR3: CASSLDRFNNSPLHF

V: TRBV5-1
D: TRBD2
size: .
J: TRBJ2-3
DNA: TGCGCCAGCAGCTTGGTAGCGGGGGGGCCTGATACGCAGTATTTT
CDR3: CASSLVAGGPDTQYF

V: TRBV5-1
D: .
size: .
J: TRBJ1-1
DNA: TGCGCCAGCCGATCGACAGGTGGTAACACTGAAGCTTTCTTT
CDR3: CASRSTGGNTEAFF

V: TRBV2
D: .
size: .
J: TRBJ2-1
DNA: TGTGCCAGCAGTGAACAGGGGAACAATGAGCAGTTCTTC
CDR3: CASSEQGNNEQFF

V: TRBV27
D: .
size: .
J: TRBJ2-3
DNA: TGTGCCAGCAGTTTATGGGGCACAGATACGCAGTATTTT
CDR3: CASSLWGTDTQYF

V: TRBV5-1
D: .
size: .
J: TRBJ2-7
DNA: TGCGCCAGCAGCTTGGGACCTACTTTCGAGCAGTACTTC
CDR3: CASSLGPTFEQYF

V: TRBV15
D: .
size: many
J: TRBJ1-1
DNA: TGTGCCACGTCTCGGAGGAACACTGAAGCTTTCTTT
CDR3: CATSRRNTEAFF

V: TRBV15
D: .
size: .
J: TRBJ1-1
DNA: TGTGCCACCAGCATCACGTACCAGAACACTGAAGCTTTCTTT
CDR3: CATSITYQNTEAFF

V: TRBV5-4
D: TRBD1
size: .
J: TRBJ2-5
DNA: TGTGCCAGCAGCTTGGCCCCGGGACAGGAGGAAGAGACCCAGTACTTC
CDR3: CASSLAPGQEEETQYF

V: TRBV7-2
D: .
size: .
J: TRBJ2-1
DNA: TGTGCCAGCTTCAGGGTTCGGCTCACACACAATGAGCAGTTCTTC
CDR3: CASFRVRLTHNEQFF

V: TRBV10-3
D: .
size: .
J: TRBJ1-2
DNA: TGTGCCATCAGTGAGTTTGGCAGGGGTTCTGGCTACACCTTC
CDR3: CAISEFGRGSGYTF

V: TRBV28
D: TRBD2
size: .
J: TRBJ2-7
DNA: TGTGCCAGCAGTTGGACCGGGGGGGAGCAGTACTTC
CDR3: CASSWTGGEQYF

V: TRBV5-1
D: .
size: .
J: TRBJ2-3
DNA: TGCGCCAGCAGCTTGGGCCGGGGTTCAGATACGCAGTATTTT
CDR3: CASSLGRGSDTQYF

V: TRBV10-1
D: .
size: .
J: TRBJ2-3
DNA: TGCGCCAGCAGTGACGCGGGATTTGGCACAGATACGCAGTATTTT
CDR3: CASSDAGFGTDTQYF

V: TRBV7-2
D: .
size: .
J: TRBJ2-3
DNA: TGTGCCAGCAGCTTAGCTGGGGGATGGGGCACAGATACGCAGTATTTT
CDR3: CASSLAGGWGTDTQYF

V: TRBV10-2
D: TRBD1
size: .
J: TRBJ2-4
DNA: TGCGCCAGCCGAAGGGACAGGGAGATTCAGTACTTC
CDR3: CASRRDREIQYF

V: TRBV7-3
D: .
size: .
J: TRBJ2-3
DNA: TGTGCCAGCAGCCAGCAAGCGGGCCCAGATACGCAGTATTTT
CDR3: CASSQQAGPDTQYF

V: TRBV4-1
D: TRBD2
size: .
J: TRBJ2-1
DNA: TGCGCCAGCAGTCGTCCGGGACTAGCCTACAATGAGCAGTTCTTC
CDR3: CASSRPGLAYNEQFF

V: TRBV7-9
D: .
size: .
J: TRBJ2-1
DNA: TGTGCCAGCAGCCCACACGGGGCGGCAATCTACAATGAGCAGTTCTTC
CDR3: CASSPHGAAIYNEQFF

V: TRBV21-1
D: .
size: few
J: TRBJ1-5
DNA: TGTGCCAGCAGGTTGACAGATATACAGAGGAGCAATCAGCCCCAGCATTTT
CDR3: CASRLTDIQRSNQPQHF

V: TRBV6-6
D: .
size: .
J: TRBJ2-4
DNA: TGTGCCAGCAGGGGCGGGGCCCGAAACATTCAGTACTTC
CDR3: CASRGGARNIQYF

V: TRBV28
D: .
size: .
J: TRBJ2-7
DNA: TGTGCCAGCAGTCAAATCTCGCTTCTCGGCTCCTACGAGCAGTACTTC
CDR3: CASSQISLLGSYEQYF

V: TRBV5-1
D: .
size: .
J: TRBJ1-1
DNA: TGCGCCAGCAGCTCCGTGAGGGGGAGGACTGAAGCTTTCTTT
CDR3: CASSSVRGRTEAFF

V: TRBV5-8
D: .
size: once
J: TRBJ1-1
DNA: TGTGCCAGCAGCTTGAACAGAAACACTGAAGCTTTCTTT
CDR3: CASSLNRNTEAFF

V: TRBV4-1
D: TRBD1
size: .
J: TRBJ1-5
DNA: TGCGCCAGCAGCCAAGATCGCGCCAGGGGGCTGGTTCAGCCCCAGCATTTT
CDR3: CASSQDRARGLVQPQHF